These 24 T cell receptor beta chains were sequenced from one sample in a study of PD-L1 blockade in urothelial cancer. Sequenced by immunoSEQ multiplex PCR; TCRdb stores in-frame clones only, minus some. The top ten clones hold around 10% of a sample with about 35,000 clones, about a third of them seen once. Sequences were derived from tumor tissue, sampled before atezolizumab (anti-PD-L1) treatment. All receptors come from a man in his sixties with urothelial cancer.

This clone was recorded at least ten times. The chain is built from TRBV6-8 and TRBJ1-1, with no clear D. The V end lost 4 bases, the J end lost 1 base, and 13 bases lay between the germline ends. Germline V gene sequence: CDR1 MNHGY, CDR2 SAAAGT. The CDR3 is 15 amino acids. The DNA for the CDR3 is TGTGCCAGCAGTTCTGTAGAGGGTCGGAACACTGAAGCTTTCTTT. It encodes CASSSVEGRNTEAFF.

This clone is labeled as medium-sized (0.01 to 0.1%). The CDR3 region has the DNA TGTGCCAGCAGTGGACAGGGTATAGGCATGGGCTACACCTTC. Translation gives CASSGQGIGMGYTF. The genes are TRBV6-8 and TRBJ1-2; 8 bases fit TRBD1. The CDR3 spans 14 residues. Germline V gene data show CDR1 as MNHGY and CDR2 as SAAAGT. Trimming removed 5 bases from V and 8 bases from J; junction bases left unmatched: 10.

This rearrangement joins TRBV10-1 to TRBJ2-1; perhaps TRBD1 as D (7 bases). The germline CDR1 and CDR2 sequences are WNHNN and SYGVQD (reference sequence). The CDR3 length is 15 residues. The germline V and J ends were trimmed by 3 bases and 7 bases, with 16 bases remaining between them. This CDR3 is CASSDPQGGRNEQFF. The CDR3 DNA reads TGCGCCAGCAGTGATCCGCAGGGGGGTCGAAATGAGCAGTTCTTC.

This clone was seen ten or more times. CDR3 residues: CASSLDREREYEQYF. As DNA, the CDR3 is TGTGCCAGCAGTTTGGACAGGGAGAGGGAATACGAGCAGTACTTC. The chain joins TRBV6-8 to TRBJ2-7, with 8 bases identical to TRBD1. The germline V gene has CDR1 MNHGY and CDR2 SAAAGT. V lost 4 bases to trimming and J lost 4 bases; unmatched junction nucleotides: 9. The CDR3 runs 15 residues.

The chain employs TRBV18 and TRBJ2-3; 12 bases are shared with TRBD2. The CDR3 runs to 15 residues. After removal of 4 bases from V and 4 bases from J, the junction contained 3 bases not matched to a gene. Germline loops: CDR1 KGHSH, CDR2 LQKENI. The CDR3 spells CASSLTSGSADTQYF. The CDR3, as DNA: TGTGCCAGCTCACTGACTAGCGGGAGTGCAGATACGCAGTATTTT.

This clone turned up a few times. The chain recombines TRBV28 with TRBJ1-1; D call uncertain. The ends were cut back, 3 bases at V and 2 bases at J, with 10 bases in the middle. Germline V gives CDR1 MDHEN, CDR2 SYDVKM. The CDR3 sequence is 14 residues long. DNA for the CDR3: TGTGCCAGCAGTTTTTTGGGCAGTAACACTGAAGCTTTCTTT. Amino acids: CASSFLGSNTEAFF.

This clone has just a few counts. The rearrangement uses TRBV14 and TRBJ2-1; 11 nucleotides align to TRBD2. Germline-derived CDR1 and CDR2 are SGHDN and FVKESK. Unmatched junction bases numbered 4, after V lost 2 bases and J lost 7 bases. The CDR3 totals 15 residues. CDR3 sequence reads: CASSQLAGGQNEQFF. The CDR3 DNA follows: TGTGCCAGCAGCCAACTAGCGGGGGGTCAGAATGAGCAGTTCTTC.

The chain carries TRBV27 and TRBJ1-1; 8 bases line up with TRBD1. J was trimmed by 2 bases and V by 4 bases; bases with no gene match: 3. The CDR3 is 14 residues long. Germline V gives CDR1 MNHEY, CDR2 SMNVEV (reference sequence). The CDR3 here is CASSYDRGNTEAFF. CDR3 sequence (DNA): TGTGCCAGCAGTTATGACAGGGGCAACACTGAAGCTTTCTTT.

The V gene is TRBV29-1, the J gene TRBJ1-3, with 9 bases that match TRBD1. CDR1 and CDR2 from the germline V gene are SQVTM and ANQGSEA. V gave up 6 bases and J gave up 1 base; unmatched junction bases: 4. The CDR3 spans 14 residues. The CDR3 bases are TGCAGCGTAGGACAGGGGACATCTGGAAACACCATATATTTT. Protein sequence: CSVGQGTSGNTIYF.

In this sample, this clone is medium-sized. The chain joins TRBV6-8 to TRBJ1-1; D unresolved. Germline V lookup: CDR1 MNHGY, CDR2 SAAAGT. V lost 7 bases and J 0 bases, leaving 12 bases between the germline ends. The CDR3 is 14 residues long. The CDR3 loop is CASIATSMNTEAFF. Written as DNA, the CDR3 is TGTGCCAGCATTGCGACCTCCATGAACACTGAAGCTTTCTTT.

In the case of this clone: Sequence at one end of the junction differs from germline and may be a read error. The V and J genes are TRBV2 and TRBJ1-2; D gene unclear. The germline gives CDR1 SNHLY, CDR2 FYNNEI. The CDR3 contains 12 residues. CDR3 protein: CASRMGGYGYTF. The CDR3 DNA is TGTGCCAGCAGGATGGGCGGCTATGGCTACACCTTT.

The chain has TRBV6-8 and TRBJ2-1; 8 positions match TRBD2. This CDR3 is 13 amino acids long. Germline assignment: CDR1 MNHGY and CDR2 SAAAGT. V dropped 7 bases and J dropped 9; count of bases not matched to a gene: 8. The CDR3 DNA follows: TGTGCCAGCACAGCGGGAGTGTCAAGTGAGCAGTTCTTC. It is translated as CASTAGVSSEQFF.

The rearrangement links TRBV18 to TRBJ1-5, with TRBD1 identical over 7 bases. Germline-derived CDR1 and CDR2 are KGHSH and LQKENI. V gave up 10 bases and J gave up 5 bases; unmatched junction bases: 11. The CDR3 is 14 amino acids. CDR3 in amino acids: CATHLGGGHQPQHF. In nucleotides, the CDR3 is TGTGCCACCCATCTAGGGGGCGGTCATCAGCCCCAGCATTTT.

This clone was counted between two and nine times. J is TRBJ2-1 and V is TRBV6-8; 11 bases agree with TRBD1. Germline values: CDR1 MNHGY, CDR2 SAAAGT. CDR3 length: 15 amino acids. After removal of 6 bases from V and 4 bases from J, the junction contained 5 bases not matched to a gene. The CDR3, as DNA: TGTGCCAGCAGCGTTGGACAGGGGGCGTACAATGAGCAGTTCTTC. Translating it yields CASSVGQGAYNEQFF.

In this sample, this clone turned up many times. J is TRBJ1-2 and V is TRBV11-3, with 7 positions matching TRBD1. Losses at the gene ends were 5 bases for V and 7 bases for J; bases not matched to a gene: 13. Germline-derived CDR1 and CDR2 are SGHNT and YENEEA. The CDR3 sequence is 15 residues long. The CDR3 DNA follows: TGTGCCAGCAGCCGGGGCCTCACAGGGGCGGGTGGCTACACCTTC. This codes for CASSRGLTGAGGYTF.

The chain uses TRBV6-7 and TRBJ2-7, with a possible D match to TRBD2 (6 bases). TRBV6-7 is given ORF status, its function remaining uncertain. V shed 10 bases and J shed 2 bases, with 18 bases lying between them. This CDR3 is built from 14 residues. The CDR3 here is CATSGTAGTYEQYF. The DNA for the CDR3 is TGTGCCACCTCTGGAACGGCGGGGACCTACGAGCAGTACTTC.

This clone was observed a few times. The V gene is TRBV6-8, the J gene TRBJ2-1; TRBD1 might be the D (6 bases). The CDR3 length is 16 residues. V was cut by 6 bases and J by 0 bases, with 15 bases left in between. CDR1 and CDR2 (germline): MNHGY, SAAAGT. The CDR3 bases are TGTGCCAGCAGCCACCGAGGACAGAGCTCCTACAATGAGCAGTTCTTC. Amino acids: CASSHRGQSSYNEQFF.

In this sample, this clone turned up a few times. This rearrangement joins TRBV1 to TRBJ1-3; the DNA was not used to check the table's D call, TRBD1. TRBV1 is a listed pseudogene. CDR3 length equals 15 residues. The CDR3 spells CASSQELMAGNTIYF. CDR3 in DNA: TGCGCCAGCAGCCAAGAGTTGATGGCAGGAAACACCATATATTTT.

With regard to this clone: Its ends do not fully match the called genes, so a read error is possible. The chain links TRBV6-8 to TRBJ1-5; possible D gene TRBD1, 5 bases. The CDR3 covers 13 residues. Germline lookup yields CDR1 MNHGY and CDR2 SAAAGT. Here the CDR3 DNA reads TGTGCCATCAGTGGCGGCAGGGATCAGCCCCAGCATTTT. It yields the protein CAISGGRDQPQHF.

This clone was recorded a few times. The rearrangement uses TRBV14 and TRBJ2-3, with D uncertain. The CDR3 loop spans 13 amino acids. Germline-derived CDR1 and CDR2 are SGHDN and FVKESK. V lost 1 base, J lost 4 bases, and 6 bases lay in between. The CDR3 bases are TGTGCCAGCAGCCAAGTGGGCGCAGATACGCAGTATTTT. It translates to CASSQVGADTQYF.

The sample holds one count of this clone. The chain recombines TRBV28 with TRBJ2-7; weak D call: TRBD2 (6 bases). V was clipped by 2 bases and J by 0 bases, with 11 bases between them. CDR1 is MDHEN and CDR2 is SYDVKM in the germline V gene. The CDR3 has 15 residues. The CDR3 sequence: CASSLAGLSSYEQYF. CDR3 DNA: TGTGCCAGCAGTTTAGCGGGACTGAGCTCCTACGAGCAGTACTTC.

CDR3 nucleotides: TGCGCCAGCAGCCAAGAAGGAAATGAGCAGTTCTTC. This encodes CASSQEGNEQFF. This chain connects TRBV4-1 to TRBJ2-1, with D uncertain. The V end was cut by 0 bases, the J end by 7 bases, with 4 bases between. Germline CDR1 is MGHRA and CDR2 is YSYEKL. CDR3 length: 12 residues.

The rearrangement links TRBV19 to TRBJ2-3; D unclear. The CDR3 totals 16 residues. Looked up from germline, CDR1 is LNHDA and CDR2 is SQIVND (reference sequence). V was cut by 1 base and J by 2 bases, with 13 bases left in between. The CDR3 protein is CASSIAVGGFTDTQYF. The CDR3 DNA is TGTGCCAGTAGTATAGCAGTTGGTGGCTTCACAGATACGCAGTATTTT.

The genes are TRBV19 and TRBJ2-7, with D perhaps TRBD1 or TRBD2 (5 bases each). Germline lookup yields CDR1 LNHDA and CDR2 SQIVND (reference sequence). The CDR3 loop spans 15 amino acids. V was cut by 3 bases and J by 2 bases, with 14 bases left in between. This CDR3 is CASSIGWDGTYEQYF. The CDR3 DNA follows: TGTGCCAGTAGTATTGGGTGGGACGGCACCTACGAGCAGTACTTC.